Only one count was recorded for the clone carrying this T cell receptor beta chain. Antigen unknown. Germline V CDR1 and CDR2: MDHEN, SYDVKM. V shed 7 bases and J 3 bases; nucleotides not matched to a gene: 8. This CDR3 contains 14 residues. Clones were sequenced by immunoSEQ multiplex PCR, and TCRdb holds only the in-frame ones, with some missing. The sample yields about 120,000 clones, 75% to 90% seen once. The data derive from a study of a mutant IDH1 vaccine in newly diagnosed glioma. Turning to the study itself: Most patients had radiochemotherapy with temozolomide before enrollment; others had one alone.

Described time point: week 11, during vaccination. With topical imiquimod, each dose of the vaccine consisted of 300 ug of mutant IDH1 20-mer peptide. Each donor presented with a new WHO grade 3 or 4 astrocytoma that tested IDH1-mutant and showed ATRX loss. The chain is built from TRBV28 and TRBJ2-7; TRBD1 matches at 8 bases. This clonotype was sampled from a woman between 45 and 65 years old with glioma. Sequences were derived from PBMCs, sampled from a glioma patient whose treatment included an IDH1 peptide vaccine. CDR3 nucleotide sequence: TGTGCCAGCAATCTTCCGGGACAGGACTACGAGCAGTACTTC. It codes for CASNLPGQDYEQYF.